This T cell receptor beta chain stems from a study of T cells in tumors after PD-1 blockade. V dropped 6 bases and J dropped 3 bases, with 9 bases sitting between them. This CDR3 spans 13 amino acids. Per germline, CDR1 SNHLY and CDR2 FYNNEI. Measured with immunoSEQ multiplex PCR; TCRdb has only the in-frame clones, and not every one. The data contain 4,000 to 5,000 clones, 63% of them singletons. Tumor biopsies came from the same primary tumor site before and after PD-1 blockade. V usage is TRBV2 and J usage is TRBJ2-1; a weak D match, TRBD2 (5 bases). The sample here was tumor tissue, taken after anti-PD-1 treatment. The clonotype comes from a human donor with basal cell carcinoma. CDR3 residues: CASRPGIYNEQFF. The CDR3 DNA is TGTGCCAGCAGGCCCGGGATCTACAATGAGCAGTTCTTC. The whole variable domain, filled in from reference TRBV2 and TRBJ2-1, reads EPEVTQTPSHQVTQMGQEVILRCVPISNHLYFYWYRQILGQKVEFLVSFYNNEISEKSEIFDDQFSVERPDGSNFTLKIRSTKLEDSAMYFCASRPGIYNEQFFGPGTRLTVL.